This TCR beta chain was observed in a study of blood T cell repertoires in COVID-19. Across the study: Specimens from acute and convalescent COVID-19 originated in the United States, Italy and Spain. The cDNA or gDNA used as material had been derived from T cells, B-cell-depleted T cells, or PBMCs.

Sequencing was performed with immunoSEQ multiplex PCR; in TCRdb, only in-frame clones are kept and a portion is missing. The table records some 100,000 clones, about 84% of them present only once. The CDR3 sequence is 13 residues long. Trimming left V 8 bases short and J 2 bases short, with 12 bases between. CDR1 and CDR2 from the germline V gene are MRHNA and SNTAGT. The V call is TRBV6-4, the J call TRBJ1-1, with D possibly being TRBD1 (6 bases). The sequenced material came from peripheral blood. This receptor was obtained from a man aged 55-75 years with acute or convalescent COVID-19. CDR3 sequence: CASAAQGNTEAFF. CDR3 nucleotide sequence: TGTGCCAGCGCAGCACAGGGAAACACTGAAGCTTTCTTT.